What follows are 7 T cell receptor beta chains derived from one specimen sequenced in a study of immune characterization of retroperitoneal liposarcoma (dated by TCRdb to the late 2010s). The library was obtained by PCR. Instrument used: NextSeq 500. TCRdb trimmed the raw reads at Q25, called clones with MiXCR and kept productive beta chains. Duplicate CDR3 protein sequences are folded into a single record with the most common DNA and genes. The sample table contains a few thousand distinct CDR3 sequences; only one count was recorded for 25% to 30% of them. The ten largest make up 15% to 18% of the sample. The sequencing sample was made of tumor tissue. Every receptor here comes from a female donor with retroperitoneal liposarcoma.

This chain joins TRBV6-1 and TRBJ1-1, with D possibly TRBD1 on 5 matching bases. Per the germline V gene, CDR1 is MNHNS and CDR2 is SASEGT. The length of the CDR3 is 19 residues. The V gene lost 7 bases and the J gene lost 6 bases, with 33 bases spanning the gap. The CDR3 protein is CASTWREVGLGRISAEAFF. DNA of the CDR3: TGTGCCAGCACCTGGAGGGAGGTCGGTCTGGGGCGTATATCCGCTGAAGCTTTCTTT.

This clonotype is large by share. CDR3 sequence (DNA): TGTGCCAGCAGTCCCGGAGGAAGCACAGATACGCAGTATTTT. It codes for CASSPGGSTDTQYF. The chain couples TRBV12-3 or TRBV12-4 to TRBJ2-3, with a tentative D call TRBD2 (5 bases). The V end was cut by 5 bases, the J end by 0 bases, with 9 bases between. The CDR3 loop spans 14 amino acids.

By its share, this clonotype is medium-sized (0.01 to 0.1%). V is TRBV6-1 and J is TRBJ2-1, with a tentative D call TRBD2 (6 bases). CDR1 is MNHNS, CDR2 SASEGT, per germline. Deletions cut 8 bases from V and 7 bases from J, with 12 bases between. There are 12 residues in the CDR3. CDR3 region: CASRSRGNEQFF. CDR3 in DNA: TGTGCCAGCCGATCGCGGGGAAATGAGCAGTTCTTC.

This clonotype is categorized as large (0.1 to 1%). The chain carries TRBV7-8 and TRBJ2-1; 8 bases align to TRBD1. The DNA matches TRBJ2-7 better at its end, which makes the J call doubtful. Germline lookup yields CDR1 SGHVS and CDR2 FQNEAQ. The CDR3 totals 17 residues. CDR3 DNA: TGTGCCAGCAGCCCCAGTGGACAGGGACCGGGTTACAATGAGCAGTACTTC. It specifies CASSPSGQGPGYNEQYF.

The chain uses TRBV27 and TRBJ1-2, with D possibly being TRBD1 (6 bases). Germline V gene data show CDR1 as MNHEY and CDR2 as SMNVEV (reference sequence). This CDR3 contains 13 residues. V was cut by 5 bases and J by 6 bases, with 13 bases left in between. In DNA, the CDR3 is TGTGCCAGCAGTCCAACAGGGCCCCATGGCTACACCTTC. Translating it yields CASSPTGPHGYTF.

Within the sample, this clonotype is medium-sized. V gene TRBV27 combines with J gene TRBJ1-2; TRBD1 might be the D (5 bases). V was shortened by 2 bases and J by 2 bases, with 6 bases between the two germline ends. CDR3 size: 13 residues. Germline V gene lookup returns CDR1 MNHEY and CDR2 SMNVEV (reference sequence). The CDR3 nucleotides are TGTGCCAGCAGTTTAAAGGGGAACTATGGCTACACCTTC. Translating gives CASSLKGNYGYTF.

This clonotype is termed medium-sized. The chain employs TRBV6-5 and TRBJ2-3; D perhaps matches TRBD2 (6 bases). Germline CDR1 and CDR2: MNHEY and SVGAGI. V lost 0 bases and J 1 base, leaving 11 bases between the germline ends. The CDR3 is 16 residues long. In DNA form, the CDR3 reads TGTGCCAGCAGTTACTCGGGACTGAGGGGCACAGATACGCAGTATTTT. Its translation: CASSYSGLRGTDTQYF.